This TCR beta chain was identified during a study of identical twins. This clonotype was seen only once. MiXCR, applied by TCRdb to the 5' RACE reads, yields one record per CDR3 protein. The table lists 410,000 or so distinct CDR3 sequences, around a sixth of them singletons, with around 10% in the top ten. The junction had 9 bases not matched to a gene; V was cut back by 4 bases and J by 5 bases. This CDR3 contains 15 residues. CDR1 is SEHNR, CDR2 FQNEAQ, per germline (reference sequence). This receptor was identified in a man aged 45 to 65 in good health. The material sequenced was naive T cells sorted from blood. The chain uses TRBV7-9 and TRBJ2-7; 9 nucleotides line up with TRBD1. The CDR3 nucleotides read TGTGCCAGCAGCTCATTGGGGACAGGGCGAGACGAGCAGTACTTC. Translated: CASSSLGTGRDEQYF.